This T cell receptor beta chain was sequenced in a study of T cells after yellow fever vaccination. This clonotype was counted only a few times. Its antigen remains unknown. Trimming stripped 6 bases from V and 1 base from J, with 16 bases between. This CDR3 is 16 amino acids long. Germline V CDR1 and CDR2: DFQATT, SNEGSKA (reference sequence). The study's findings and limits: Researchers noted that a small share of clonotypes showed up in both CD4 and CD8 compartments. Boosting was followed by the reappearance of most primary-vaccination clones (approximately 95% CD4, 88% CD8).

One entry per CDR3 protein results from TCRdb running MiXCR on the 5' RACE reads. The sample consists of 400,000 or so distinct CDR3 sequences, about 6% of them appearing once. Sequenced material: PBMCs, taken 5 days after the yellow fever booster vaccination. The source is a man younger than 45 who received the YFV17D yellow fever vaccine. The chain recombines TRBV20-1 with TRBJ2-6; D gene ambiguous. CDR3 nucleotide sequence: TGCAGTGCGTCTGACGGACCCAGTTCTGGGGCCAACGTCCTGACTTTC. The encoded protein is CSASDGPSSGANVLTF.